This T cell receptor (beta chain) was identified in a study of blood T cell repertoires in COVID-19. Across the study: Sites across the United States, Italy and Spain contributed samples from acute and convalescent COVID-19. PBMCs, B-cell-depleted T cells, or T cells provided the cDNA or gDNA that made up the material.

With 2 bases clipped from V and 5 bases from J, the junction kept 10 bases outside the gene matches. The length of the CDR3 is 17 residues. Germline assignment: CDR1 LGHNA and CDR2 YNFKEQ. Participant age was 18 to 89 years, and participants resided in fewer than 25 US areas. The method was immunoSEQ multiplex PCR; TCRdb's version includes in-frame clones alone and lacks a portion of them. The table lists around 160,000 clones, about 80% of them singletons. The chain joins TRBV4-2 to TRBJ2-1; the match to TRBD2 covers 9 bases. Sequencing was performed on PBMCs or T cells enriched from blood (not recorded which). This TCR derives from a woman aged 55-69 years who had recovered from COVID-19. CDR3 nucleotide sequence: TGTGCCAGCAGCCAAAGGCTAGCGGGGATATCAGACAATGAGCAGTTCTTC. Protein sequence: CASSQRLAGISDNEQFF.